Following are 2 T cell receptor beta chains from one sample sequenced in a study of cytomegalovirus exposure and HLA in healthy donors. It was with 60 Vbeta and 13 Jbeta primers that the PCR ran. Method: immunoSEQ multiplex PCR; TCRdb's copy keeps in-frame clones and lacks some. The sample lists roughly 180,000 clones; around 82% were seen once. The source material was PBMCs. The receptor source for this set is a man in his thirties or forties in good health and CMV-seronegative.

The rearrangement uses TRBV5-4 and TRBJ2-7; maybe TRBD2 (6 bases). V was pared by 4 bases and J by 6 bases, with 20 bases between. Germline V gene lookup returns CDR1 SGHNT and CDR2 YYREEE (reference sequence). The CDR3 spans 15 residues. The DNA for the CDR3 is TGTGCCAGCAGCACCCAGTCCGGGGGTGGTCGCGAGCAGTACTTC. It is translated as CASSTQSGGGREQYF. Full variable domain (remainder filled in from reference TRBV5-4 and TRBJ2-7): ETGVTQSPTHLIKTRGQQVTLRCSSQSGHNTVSWYQQALGQGPQFIFQYYREEENGRGNFPPRFSGLQFPNYSSELNVNALELDDSALYLCASSTQSGGGREQYFGPGTRLTVT.

This chain uses TRBV29-1 with TRBJ2-2, with TRBD1 matching 8 bases. The length of the CDR3 is 14 residues. Germline CDR1 is SQVTM and CDR2 is ANQGSEA. Germline trimming cut 6 bases from V and 1 base from J; bases unmatched to any gene: 4. CDR3 amino acids: CSVRQGWNTGELFF. The CDR3 region has the DNA TGCAGCGTGCGACAGGGGTGGAACACCGGGGAGCTGTTTTTT.